Presented here are 9 T cell receptor beta chains from one specimen sequenced in a study of cytomegalovirus exposure and HLA in healthy donors. The PCR contained 60 Vbeta and 13 Jbeta primers. Some clones are missing from TCRdb's copy, which holds only in-frame ones; the method was immunoSEQ multiplex PCR. The sample yields approximately 200,000 clones, roughly 80% seen once. Material for sequencing was PBMCs. The receptors here all came from a man aged 40-49 years in good health and CMV-seronegative.

The chain has TRBV4-2 and TRBJ1-1; D gene unclear. The germline CDR1 and CDR2 sequences are LGHNA and YNFKEQ. V lost 6 bases to trimming and J lost 11 bases, with 16 bases between them. This CDR3 region has 12 residues. This CDR3 is CASSHTSGVAFF. The CDR3 DNA is TGTGCCAGCAGTCATACCTCCGGGGTGGCTTTCTTT.

The J gene is TRBJ1-6, the V gene TRBV21-1; no check of the table's D call, TRBD1, against the DNA was made. TRBV21-1 is reported as a pseudogene. This CDR3 is 17 amino acids long. The CDR3 region is CASSKDGQTRYNSPLHF. The DNA for the CDR3 is TGTGCCAGCAGCAAAGATGGACAGACACGCTATAATTCACCCCTCCACTTT.

The V and J genes are TRBV10-1 and TRBJ2-3; D is perhaps TRBD2 (6 bases). V lost 0 bases to trimming and J lost 0 bases, with 10 bases between them. The CDR3 spans 16 residues. CDR1 is WNHNN and CDR2 is SYGVQD in the germline V gene (reference sequence). The CDR3 protein is CASSESLGTSTDTQYF. The CDR3 DNA reads as TGCGCCAGCAGTGAGTCTCTGGGGACTAGCACAGATACGCAGTATTTT.

The chain uses TRBV6-5 and TRBJ2-1, with D tentatively TRBD2 (6 bases). CDR1 and CDR2 from the germline V gene are MNHEY and SVGAGI. The V end lost 1 base, the J end lost 9 bases, and 10 bases lay between the germline ends. The CDR3 sequence is 13 residues long. CDR3 loop: CASSYFPEGEQFF. As DNA, the CDR3 is TGTGCCAGCAGTTACTTCCCGGAGGGTGAGCAGTTCTTC.

This chain connects TRBV30 to TRBJ2-7, with D uncertain. Germline-derived CDR1 and CDR2 are GTSNPN and SVGIG (reference sequence). V was pared by 8 bases and J by 2 bases, with 10 bases between. The CDR3 length is 11 residues. The CDR3 region is CAVQKTYEQYF. CDR3 bases: TGTGCCGTACAGAAAACCTACGAGCAGTACTTC.

This chain links TRBV30 with TRBJ2-3; D gene uncertain. Germline CDR1 and CDR2: GTSNPN and SVGIG (reference sequence). This CDR3 contains 13 residues. Deletions cut 4 bases from V and 0 bases from J, with 8 bases between. The CDR3 protein is CAWITVSTDTQYF. The CDR3 DNA reads TGTGCCTGGATAACAGTTAGCACAGATACGCAGTATTTT.

The rearrangement joins TRBV27 to TRBJ1-1; 8 bases line up with TRBD1. The V segment lost 1 base and the J segment 5 bases; nucleotides outside the gene matches: 6. CDR1 MNHEY and CDR2 SMNVEV come from the germline V gene (reference sequence). This CDR3 spans 15 amino acids. CDR3 residues: CASSLWGQEETEAFF. In DNA, the CDR3 is TGTGCCAGCAGTTTATGGGGACAGGAAGAGACTGAAGCTTTCTTT.

The chain is built from TRBV5-4 and TRBJ2-3; 11 positions match TRBD1. The CDR3 is 14 amino acids. Germline V gene sequence: CDR1 SGHNT, CDR2 YYREEE (reference sequence). With V trimmed by 4 bases and J by 10 bases, 8 bases remained unmatched. CDR3 protein: CASSPWTGGEAQYF. CDR3 nucleotide sequence: TGTGCCAGCAGCCCCTGGACAGGGGGCGAGGCGCAGTATTTT.

The chain employs TRBV7-6 and TRBJ2-3; 8 bases map to TRBD2. The CDR3 extends over 14 amino acids. The V and J ends lost 2 bases and 6 bases, in that order; junction bases with no gene match: 4. CDR1 and CDR2 (germline): SGHVS, FNYEAQ. This chain's CDR3 is CASSLRSSGDTQYF. CDR3 in DNA: TGTGCCAGCAGCTTAAGGTCTAGCGGGGATACGCAGTATTTT.